Following are 27 T cell receptor beta chains from one sample sequenced in a study of T cell repertoires in cytomegalovirus infection. Using its own MiXCR run on the reads, TCRdb lists one record per CDR3 protein. This table holds more than 150,000 distinct CDR3 sequences, roughly a fifth found once. Sequences were obtained from PBMCs. The source is a human donor in good health (CMV status not recorded). Some clones in this sample may be carry-over from other donors' samples.

This clonotype was seen ten or more times. V usage is TRBV12-3 or TRBV12-4 and J usage is TRBJ1-1; 11 nucleotides align to TRBD1. The CDR3 loop spans 16 amino acids. Trimming cost V 4 bases and J 8 bases; bases outside gene matches: 12. CDR3 bases: TGTGCCAGCAGTTCCGGGGTGGGACAGGGGGTCCTAGAAGCTTTCTTT. Translated: CASSSGVGQGVLEAFF.

This clonotype was seen a handful of times. The chain joins TRBV4-3 to TRBJ2-2; D gene uncertain. Germline CDR1 is LGHNA and CDR2 is YSLEER. V shed 2 bases and J shed 1 base, with 11 bases lying between them. There are 16 residues in the CDR3. The CDR3 sequence is CASSQISGRNTGELFF. In DNA, the CDR3 is TGCGCCAGCAGCCAAATCAGTGGACGGAACACCGGGGAGCTGTTTTTT.

In regard to this clonotype: The conserved closing phenylalanine or tryptophan is absent in this CDR3, likely reflecting a read error. The V gene is TRBV7-2, the J gene TRBJ2-1, with D unclear. This CDR3 is built from 10 residues. The germline V gene encodes CDR1 SGHTA and CDR2 FQGNSA. Trimming took 9 bases from V and 10 from J, leaving 10 bases between them. The CDR3 here is CASGRREQFL. CDR3 sequence (DNA): TGTGCCAGTGGTCGGCGCGAGCAGTTCTTA.

Ten or more counts support this clonotype. The chain links TRBV7-2 to TRBJ1-5, with D possibly TRBD1 on 5 matching bases. The germline V gene has CDR1 SGHTA and CDR2 FQGNSA. The CDR3 sequence is 16 residues long. V lost 5 bases and J lost 0, with 14 bases in between. The CDR3 region has the DNA TGTGCCAGCAGCCCCCAGGGCAGAAATAGCAATCAGCCCCAGCATTTT. It specifies CASSPQGRNSNQPQHF.

This clonotype was detected a few times. The rearrangement joins TRBV2 to TRBJ2-3; TRBD1 aligns across 8 bases. Germline CDR1 and CDR2: SNHLY and FYNNEI. This CDR3 has 14 amino acids. V dropped 9 bases and J dropped 3; count of bases not matched to a gene: 8. As DNA, the CDR3 is TGTGCCAGGACAGGGGATCCCGGTACAGATACGCAGTATTTT. It codes for CARTGDPGTDTQYF. The whole variable domain, remainder taken from reference TRBV2 and TRBJ2-3, is EPEVTQTPSHQVTQMGQEVILRCVPISNHLYFYWYRQILGQKVEFLVSFYNNEISEKSEIFDDQFSVERPDGSNFTLKIRSTKLEDSAMYFCARTGDPGTDTQYFGPGTRLTVL.

This clonotype has only a few counts. The rearrangement links TRBV28 to TRBJ2-5, with D uncertain. CDR1 is MDHEN, CDR2 SYDVKM, per germline. The CDR3 spans 12 residues. Trimming cost V 6 bases and J 5 bases, with 10 bases left between them. This chain's CDR3 is CASSPGWETQYF. The CDR3 nucleotides are TGTGCCAGCAGCCCCGGGTGGGAGACCCAGTACTTC.

The V and J genes are TRBV14 and TRBJ1-4; tentatively, D is TRBD1 (6 bases). The V and J ends lost 2 bases and 8 bases respectively, with 12 bases between them. The CDR3 loop spans 14 amino acids. Germline V gene lookup returns CDR1 SGHDN and CDR2 FVKESK. CDR3 DNA sequence: TGTGCCAGCAGCCAAAGAGGGGGTCGGGAAAAACTGTTTTTT. As protein: CASSQRGGREKLFF.

The V gene is TRBV5-1, the J gene TRBJ1-1; D gene uncertain. The germline V gene encodes CDR1 SGHRS and CDR2 YFSETQ. V was cut by 2 bases and J by 1 base, with 6 bases left in between. This CDR3 spans 13 amino acids. The CDR3 region is CASSFTANTEAFF. DNA for the CDR3: TGCGCCAGCAGCTTTACAGCGAACACTGAAGCTTTCTTT.

This clonotype was counted ten times or more. V and J are TRBV11-3 and TRBJ1-3, with D unresolved. The CDR3 sequence is 14 residues long. Germline V gives CDR1 SGHNT, CDR2 YENEEA. V was shortened by 5 bases and J by 8 bases, with 16 bases between the two germline ends. CDR3 residues: CASSPHRGSDTIYF. The CDR3 DNA follows: TGTGCCAGCAGCCCACATCGGGGTTCAGACACCATATATTTT.

This clonotype has more than one count but fewer than ten. A single base separates this from a much larger clone, so it may be a read error. The V gene is TRBV5-4, the J gene TRBJ2-7; D gene unclear. This CDR3 region has 12 residues. Germline values: CDR1 SGHNT, CDR2 YYREEE (reference sequence). Trimming took off 4 bases at V and 3 bases at J, with 8 bases between the two ends. The CDR3 loop reads CASSPDNYEQYF. The CDR3 DNA sequence: TGTGCCAGCAGCCCAGACAACTACGAGCAGTACTTC.

In this sample, this clonotype turned up a few times. This chain joins TRBV3-1 and TRBJ2-6; 7 bases are shared with TRBD1. The CDR3 runs to 15 residues. J gave up 5 bases and V 4 bases, and 5 bases lay outside the gene matches. Germline lookup yields CDR1 LGHDT and CDR2 YNNKEL (reference sequence). The CDR3 region has the DNA TGTGCCAGCAGCCCTCGGACAGGAAGGGCCAACGTCCTGACTTTC. This encodes CASSPRTGRANVLTF.

This clonotype was observed at least ten times. Germline and junction disagree at one end, which may indicate a read error. This chain uses TRBV7-2 with TRBJ2-7; D gene uncertain. Germline values: CDR1 SGHTA, CDR2 FQGNSA. This CDR3 region has 14 residues. The chain's CDR3 is CASSPRARSSEQYF. The DNA for the CDR3 is TGTGCCAGCAGCCCCCGCGCCAGATCCTCCGAGCAGTACTTC.

Concerning this clonotype: Mismatch with germline at one junction end may stem from a read error. In nucleotides, the CDR3 is TGTGCCAGCAGCTTACTTCCTACTAGCGGGGGGGCTCAAGAGACCCAGCACTTC. Its translation is CASSLLPTSGGAQETQHF. The chain is built from TRBV7-3 and TRBJ2-5, with TRBD2 matching 13 bases. The CDR3 extends over 18 amino acids. CDR1 and CDR2 (germline): SGHTA, FQGTGA.

This clonotype was seen only a few times. The chain joins TRBV12-3 or TRBV12-4 to TRBJ2-5, with TRBD2 identical over 12 bases. This CDR3 has 21 amino acids. The V segment lost 8 bases and the J segment 3 bases; nucleotides outside the gene matches: 25. The CDR3 nucleotides are TGTGCCAGCCGCCTGGTTGGCAGGGGGCTGCTAGCGGGAGGGCTTGAAGAGACCCAGTACTTC. The encoded protein is CASRLVGRGLLAGGLEETQYF.

This clonotype has ten or more counts. This chain connects TRBV19 to TRBJ1-5; a weak D match, TRBD1 (6 bases). The germline V gene has CDR1 LNHDA and CDR2 SQIVND (reference sequence). V lost 5 bases and J lost 0, with 14 bases in between. The CDR3 is made up of 16 amino acids. The chain's CDR3 is CASSVKQGDSNQPQHF. CDR3 sequence (DNA): TGTGCCAGTAGTGTAAAACAGGGTGATAGCAATCAGCCCCAGCATTTT.

This clonotype was seen many times. The rearrangement uses TRBV11-2 and TRBJ2-1, with 8 bases matching TRBD2. The trim removed 1 base at V and 14 bases at J, leaving 4 bases unmatched. Germline CDR1 reads SGHAT; CDR2 reads FQNNGV. The CDR3 is 12 residues long. The CDR3 bases are TGTGCCAGCAGCTTAGCCGGGAGGGCGAAGTTCTTC. This sequence encodes CASSLAGRAKFF.

This clonotype was observed at least ten times. The V gene is TRBV7-2, the J gene TRBJ1-1; no clear D. Germline lookup yields CDR1 SGHTA and CDR2 FQGNSA. This CDR3 contains 13 residues. Trimming cost V 3 bases and J 2 bases, with 7 bases left between them. The CDR3 is CASSFTLNTEAFF. In DNA, the CDR3 is TGTGCCAGCAGCTTCACCTTAAACACTGAAGCTTTCTTT.

This clonotype has a handful of counts. V is TRBV18 and J is TRBJ2-6; D unresolved. The CDR3 runs 16 residues. Looked up from germline, CDR1 is KGHSH and CDR2 is LQKENI. Trimming took off 2 bases at V and 0 bases at J, with 8 bases between the two ends. The DNA for the CDR3 is TGTGCCAGCTCACCATTAATCCCCTCTGGGGCCAACGTCCTGACTTTC. As protein: CASSPLIPSGANVLTF.

The J gene is TRBJ2-2, the V gene TRBV5-4; D might be TRBD1 (6 bases). Germline V gene sequence: CDR1 SGHNT, CDR2 YYREEE (reference sequence). With 4 bases removed from V and 1 base from J, the gap between germline ends came to 20 bases. The CDR3 runs 18 residues. CDR3 nucleotide sequence: TGTGCCAGCAGCCCAAGTACGACCGGGACATTGAACACCGGGGAGCTGTTTTTT. It codes for CASSPSTTGTLNTGELFF.

The rearrangement uses TRBV20-1 and TRBJ2-1, with 10 positions matching TRBD2. CDR1 DFQATT and CDR2 SNEGSKA come from the germline V gene (reference sequence). Trimming cost V 6 bases and J 3 bases; bases outside gene matches: 5. This CDR3 comprises 14 residues. CDR3: CSAPSGSLYNEQFF. Written as DNA, the CDR3 is TGCAGTGCCCCTAGCGGGAGTCTCTACAATGAGCAGTTCTTC.

This clonotype was recorded many times. The chain employs TRBV7-2 and TRBJ2-1; 10 bases match TRBD2. Trimming removed 6 bases from V and 10 bases from J; junction bases left unmatched: 18. Germline V gene sequence: CDR1 SGHTA, CDR2 FQGNSA. This CDR3 has 17 amino acids. The CDR3 reads CASRPPGTSDRYGEQFF. The CDR3 nucleotides read TGTGCCAGCAGGCCTCCCGGGACTAGCGACCGTTACGGGGAGCAGTTCTTC.

This clonotype was seen repeatedly, ten times or more. The J gene is TRBJ2-2, the V gene TRBV5-1; a possible D gene is TRBD1 (7 bases). The V gene's germline CDR1 is SGHRS and CDR2 YFSETQ. The CDR3 has 15 residues. V was trimmed by 6 bases and J by 3 bases, leaving 15 bases between them. The CDR3 DNA sequence: TGCGCCAGCACGGAGGAGGGGGCAGACACCGGGGAGCTGTTTTTT. Amino acids: CASTEEGADTGELFF.

This clonotype was detected only a few times. The chain is built from TRBV27 and TRBJ1-3; D remains ambiguous. Germline values: CDR1 MNHEY, CDR2 SMNVEV (reference sequence). The CDR3 consists of 15 residues. Trimming pared 3 bases from V and 2 bases from J, leaving 11 bases between. Written as DNA, the CDR3 is TGTGCCAGCAGTTTGGGTGGTCGCGCTGGAAACACCATATATTTT. As protein: CASSLGGRAGNTIYF.

This clonotype was seen more than once but under ten times. This sequence joins TRBV10-2 and TRBJ1-1, with D tentatively TRBD1 (5 bases). This CDR3 region has 14 residues. Germline V gene sequence: CDR1 WSHSY, CDR2 SAAADI. The V end lost 6 bases, the J end lost 6 bases, and 17 bases lay between the germline ends. This CDR3 is CASSEGLDRPEAFF. As DNA, the CDR3 is TGCGCCAGCAGCGAGGGACTTGATCGGCCTGAAGCTTTCTTT.

In its sample, this clonotype was seen many times. The chain employs TRBV11-2 and TRBJ2-2; no clear D. Germline V lookup: CDR1 SGHAT, CDR2 FQNNGV. Deletions cut 11 bases from V and 5 bases from J, with 12 bases between. This CDR3 has 12 amino acids. CDR3 in DNA: TGTGCCCCGGCTGCGAGAACCGGGGAGCTGTTTTTT. Its protein product is CAPAARTGELFF.

V usage is TRBV2 and J usage is TRBJ2-1; the D gene is possibly TRBD2 (6 bases). The V and J ends lost 1 base and 9 bases respectively, with 7 bases between them. Germline values: CDR1 SNHLY, CDR2 FYNNEI. This CDR3 comprises 12 residues. The DNA for the CDR3 is TGTGCCAGCAGTGAAGGGAGGGGTGAGCAGTTCTTC. Protein: CASSEGRGEQFF.

This clonotype was counted only a few times. V is TRBV10-3 and J is TRBJ1-2; D unclear. The CDR3 spans 15 residues. With 0 bases removed from V and 1 base from J, the gap between germline ends came to 9 bases. CDR1 is ENHRY, CDR2 SYGVKD, per germline. CDR3 protein: CAISESSGYNYGYTF. The DNA of the CDR3 is TGTGCCATCAGTGAGTCCTCGGGGTATAACTATGGCTACACCTTC.